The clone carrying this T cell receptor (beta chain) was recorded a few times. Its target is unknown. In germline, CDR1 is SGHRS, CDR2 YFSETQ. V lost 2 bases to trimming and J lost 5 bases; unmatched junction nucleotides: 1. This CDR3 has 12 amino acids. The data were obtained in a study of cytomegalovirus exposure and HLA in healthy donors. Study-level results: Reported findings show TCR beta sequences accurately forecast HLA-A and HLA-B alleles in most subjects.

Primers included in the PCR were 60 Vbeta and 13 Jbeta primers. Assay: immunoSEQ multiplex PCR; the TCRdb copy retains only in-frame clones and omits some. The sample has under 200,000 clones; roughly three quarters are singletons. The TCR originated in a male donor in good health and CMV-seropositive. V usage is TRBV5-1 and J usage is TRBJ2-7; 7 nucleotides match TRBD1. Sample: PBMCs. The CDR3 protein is CASSLDRDEQYF. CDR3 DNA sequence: TGCGCCAGCAGCTTAGACAGGGACGAGCAGTACTTC.